These 17 T cell receptor beta chains originate from one sample sequenced in a study of T cells after yellow fever vaccination. TCRdb re-called the 5' RACE reads with MiXCR, one entry per CDR3 protein. The repertoire consists of roughly 170,000 distinct CDR3 sequences, with roughly 8.8% occurring once and the leading ten covering roughly 33%. The source material was CD8+ T cells sorted from PBMCs, sampled 45 days after the yellow fever booster vaccination. All receptors derive from a man younger than 30 who received the YFV17D yellow fever vaccine.

This clonotype has only a few counts. CDR3 in DNA: TGTGCCTGGAGTGGGCTAGCGGGGCCTAGCTCCTACAATGAGCAGTTCTTC. Its protein product is CAWSGLAGPSSYNEQFF. V usage is TRBV30 and J usage is TRBJ2-1; 9 bases agree with TRBD2. CDR1 and CDR2 (germline): GTSNPN, SVGIG (reference sequence). The CDR3 is made up of 17 amino acids. The V and J ends lost 1 base and 0 bases, in that order; junction bases with no gene match: 7.

This clonotype was counted only a few times. The chain joins TRBV7-9 to TRBJ1-1; TRBD1 is a possible D gene (5 bases). CDR1 and CDR2 (germline): SEHNR, FQNEAQ (reference sequence). The CDR3 totals 15 residues. The V and J ends lost 3 bases and 6 bases respectively, with 17 bases between them. In DNA, the CDR3 is TGTGCCAGCAGCTTCCGGGACTCTCCCCCACCTGAAGCTTTCTTT. It codes for CASSFRDSPPPEAFF. Looking up the rest from reference TRBV7-9 and TRBJ1-1 gives the full variable domain: DTGVSQNPRHKITKRGQNVTFRCDPISEHNRLYWYRQTLGQGPEFLTYFQNEAQLEKSRLLSDRFSAERPKGSFSTLEIQRTEQGDSAMYLCASSFRDSPPPEAFFGQGTRLTVV.

This clonotype has a handful of counts. The rearrangement joins TRBV9 to TRBJ2-7, with no clear D. The CDR3 covers 13 residues. Trimming stripped 0 bases from V and 2 bases from J, with 6 bases between. Germline V CDR1 and CDR2: SGDLS, YYNGEE. The CDR3 DNA is TGTGCCAGCAGCGTAGTGCACCCCTACGAGCAGTACTTC. Residues: CASSVVHPYEQYF.

This clonotype turned up a few times. The J gene is TRBJ2-1, the V gene TRBV7-2, with TRBD1 as a possible D gene (6 bases). CDR3 length: 20 residues. V lost 2 bases, J lost 4 bases, and 27 bases lay in between. Germline lookup yields CDR1 SGHTA and CDR2 FQGNSA. DNA for the CDR3: TGTGCCAGCAGCTTACGGGACATCTTCTCTGCCGAAGGATCATACAATGAGCAGTTCTTC. It specifies CASSLRDIFSAEGSYNEQFF.

The chain has TRBV4-1 and TRBJ2-3; no reliable D call. Germline V gene lookup returns CDR1 MGHRA and CDR2 YSYEKL. The CDR3 length is 16 residues. Trimming cost V 0 bases and J 0 bases, with 10 bases left between them. The CDR3 DNA reads as TGCGCCAGCAGCCAAGATACAACACATAGCACAGATACGCAGTATTTT. Translating it yields CASSQDTTHSTDTQYF.

This chain connects TRBV7-6 to TRBJ2-1; D is perhaps TRBD1 (5 bases). The CDR3 is made up of 19 amino acids. In germline, CDR1 is SGHVS, CDR2 FNYEAQ. Trimming left V 5 bases short and J 0 bases short, with 23 bases between. The DNA for the CDR3 is TGTGCCAGCAGCCCCAGGGAACCGACAGTGACCCTCTCCTACAATGAGCAGTTCTTC. The encoded protein is CASSPREPTVTLSYNEQFF.

This clonotype has more than one count but fewer than ten. The rearrangement uses TRBV27 and TRBJ1-1; tentatively, D is TRBD1 (5 bases). Germline CDR1 MNHEY, CDR2 SMNVEV (reference sequence). The CDR3 spans 13 residues. V gave up 2 bases and J gave up 11 bases, with 15 bases separating them. The CDR3 here is CASSLQGNNQAFF. The CDR3 DNA follows: TGTGCCAGCAGTTTACAGGGTAATAATCAGGCTTTCTTT.

This clonotype was recorded a few times. The rearrangement uses TRBV4-1 and TRBJ2-5; 11 bases line up with TRBD2. The CDR3 contains 15 residues. V was clipped by 8 bases and J by 5 bases; unmatched bases: 10. Per the germline V gene, CDR1 is MGHRA and CDR2 is YSYEKL. CDR3 DNA sequence: TGCGCCAGCGCGGCGGCTAGCGGGGGGCCGGAGACCCAGTACTTC. It yields the protein CASAAASGGPETQYF.

This clonotype has a handful of counts. The chain is built from TRBV6-5 and TRBJ2-1, with 8 bases aligning to TRBD2. J gave up 0 bases and V 7 bases, and 5 bases lay outside the gene matches. CDR1 and CDR2 (germline): MNHEY, SVGAGI. The CDR3 extends over 15 amino acids. The CDR3 DNA is TGTGCCAGCAACCAACTAGCGGCCTCCTACAATGAGCAGTTCTTC. It specifies CASNQLAASYNEQFF.

V gene TRBV20-1 combines with J gene TRBJ2-1; 7 bases are shared with TRBD2. This CDR3 region has 15 residues. V shed 6 bases and J 7 bases; nucleotides not matched to a gene: 15. Germline V gene data show CDR1 as DFQATT and CDR2 as SNEGSKA (reference sequence). CDR3 amino acids: CSASSGESGANEQFF. CDR3 nucleotide sequence: TGCAGTGCCAGCAGCGGAGAGAGCGGGGCAAATGAGCAGTTCTTC.

The V and J genes are TRBV5-4 and TRBJ2-5; D gene uncertain. The V end lost 2 bases, the J end lost 5 bases, and 10 bases lay between the germline ends. Germline-derived CDR1 and CDR2 are SGHNT and YYREEE (reference sequence). CDR3 length: 13 residues. The CDR3 region is CASSLRVSETQYF. In DNA, the CDR3 is TGTGCCAGCAGCTTAAGAGTCTCGGAGACCCAGTACTTC.

This clonotype was seen a handful of times. The chain has TRBV5-1 and TRBJ1-1, with D uncertain. V was trimmed by 2 bases and J by 6 bases, leaving 11 bases between them. Germline V gene lookup returns CDR1 SGHRS and CDR2 YFSETQ. This CDR3 region has 13 residues. In DNA form, the CDR3 reads TGCGCCAGCAGCTTAGAAAATACACCTGAAGCTTTCTTT. It yields the protein CASSLENTPEAFF.

The chain couples TRBV12-3 or TRBV12-4 to TRBJ2-7; D ambiguous. The CDR3 has 11 amino acids. V lost 5 bases and J lost 2, with 4 bases in between. The CDR3 sequence: CASSHPYEQYF. The CDR3 coding sequence is TGTGCCAGCAGTCACCCCTACGAGCAGTACTTC.

The chain recombines TRBV10-3 with TRBJ2-3; 8 bases agree with TRBD2. The CDR3 totals 16 residues. Germline trimming cut 5 bases from V and 0 bases from J; bases unmatched to any gene: 7. The germline V gene encodes CDR1 ENHRY and CDR2 SYGVKD. CDR3: CAISSGGHSSTDTQYF. The CDR3 DNA is TGTGCCATCAGTAGCGGGGGCCATTCTAGCACAGATACGCAGTATTTT.

There are a few counts of this clonotype. The chain joins TRBV29-1 to TRBJ2-1; the D is unclear. V lost 4 bases, J lost 5 bases, and 12 bases lay in between. CDR1 and CDR2 from the germline V gene are SQVTM and ANQGSEA. The CDR3 sequence is 13 residues long. CDR3 nucleotide sequence: TGCAGCGTTGGGTCTTTTCCCGACAATGAGCAGTTCTTC. Translated, it gives CSVGSFPDNEQFF.

The rearrangement links TRBV4-3 to TRBJ1-1; 7 nucleotides line up with TRBD1. CDR3 length: 14 residues. Unmatched junction bases numbered 4, after V lost 4 bases and J lost 2 bases. Germline V gene sequence: CDR1 LGHNA, CDR2 YSLEER. The CDR3 is CASSPGQTNTEAFF. CDR3 nucleotides: TGCGCCAGCAGCCCGGGACAGACTAACACTGAAGCTTTCTTT.

The chain uses TRBV6-5 and TRBJ1-4, with a tentative D call TRBD1 (5 bases). Germline CDR1 and CDR2: MNHEY and SVGAGI. Trimming took off 5 bases at V and 0 bases at J, with 10 bases between the two ends. This CDR3 contains 15 residues. The CDR3, as DNA: TGTGCCAGCAGTACAGGATTCTCAACTAATGAAAAACTGTTTTTT. Translated, it gives CASSTGFSTNEKLFF.